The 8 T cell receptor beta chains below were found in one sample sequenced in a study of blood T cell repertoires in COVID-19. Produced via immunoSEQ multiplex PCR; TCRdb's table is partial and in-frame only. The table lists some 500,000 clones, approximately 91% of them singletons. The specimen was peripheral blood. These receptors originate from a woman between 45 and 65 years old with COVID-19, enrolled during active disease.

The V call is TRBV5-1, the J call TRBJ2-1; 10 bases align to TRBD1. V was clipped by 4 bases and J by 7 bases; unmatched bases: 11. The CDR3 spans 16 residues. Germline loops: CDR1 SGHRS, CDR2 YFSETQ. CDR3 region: CASSPQVGQGTNEQFF. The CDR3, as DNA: TGCGCCAGCAGCCCCCAGGTGGGACAGGGGACAAATGAGCAGTTCTTC.

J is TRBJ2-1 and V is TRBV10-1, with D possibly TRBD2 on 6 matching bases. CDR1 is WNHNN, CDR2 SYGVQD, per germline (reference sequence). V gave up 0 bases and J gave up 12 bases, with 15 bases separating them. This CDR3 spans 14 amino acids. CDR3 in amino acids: CASSESTGVAGQFF. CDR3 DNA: TGCGCCAGCAGTGAGTCGACGGGGGTCGCGGGGCAGTTCTTC.

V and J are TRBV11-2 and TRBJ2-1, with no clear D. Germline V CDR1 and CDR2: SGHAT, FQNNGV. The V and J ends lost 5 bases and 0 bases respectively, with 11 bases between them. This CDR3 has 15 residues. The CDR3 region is CASSPWSSSYNEQFF. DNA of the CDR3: TGTGCCAGCAGCCCTTGGAGTAGCTCCTACAATGAGCAGTTCTTC.

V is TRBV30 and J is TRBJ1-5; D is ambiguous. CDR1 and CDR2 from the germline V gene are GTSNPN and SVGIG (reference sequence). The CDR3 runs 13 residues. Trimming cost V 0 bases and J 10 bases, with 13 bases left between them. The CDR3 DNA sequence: TGTGCCTGGAGTGTACAGCGGCAGGATCCCCAGCATTTT. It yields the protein CAWSVQRQDPQHF.

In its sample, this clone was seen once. CDR3 nucleotide sequence: TGTGCCAGCAGTTTATTACAGGGTGATGGCTACACCTTC. It is translated as CASSLLQGDGYTF. The rearrangement links TRBV27 to TRBJ1-2, with D possibly matching TRBD1 (6 bases). Trimming stripped 1 base from V and 6 bases from J, with 9 bases between. There are 13 residues in the CDR3. Germline CDR1 MNHEY, CDR2 SMNVEV (reference sequence).

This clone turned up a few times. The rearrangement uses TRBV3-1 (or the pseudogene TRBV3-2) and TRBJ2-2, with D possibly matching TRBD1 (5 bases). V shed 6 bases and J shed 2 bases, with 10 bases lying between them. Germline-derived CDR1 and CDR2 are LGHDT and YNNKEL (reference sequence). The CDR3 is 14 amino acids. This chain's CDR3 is CASRAQANTGELFF. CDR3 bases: TGTGCCAGCAGGGCACAGGCTAACACCGGGGAGCTGTTTTTT.

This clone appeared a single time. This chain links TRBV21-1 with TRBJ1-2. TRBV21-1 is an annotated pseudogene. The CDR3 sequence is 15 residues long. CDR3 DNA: TGTGCCAGCAGCAAAAAGGAAGCGGTTAACTATGGCTACACCTTC. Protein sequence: CASSKKEAVNYGYTF.

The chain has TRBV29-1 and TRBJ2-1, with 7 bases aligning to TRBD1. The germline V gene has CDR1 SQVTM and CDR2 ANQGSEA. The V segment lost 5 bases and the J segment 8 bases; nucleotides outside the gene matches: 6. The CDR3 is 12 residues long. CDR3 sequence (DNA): TGCAGCGTTAAAAGAGGGGGCGATGAGCAGTTCTTC. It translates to CSVKRGGDEQFF.